The T cell receptor (beta chain) described here comes from a study of human T cells and chemical hapten exposure. MiXCR was run by TCRdb on the RACE reads, yielding one entry per CDR3 protein. Among hundreds of thousands of distinct CDR3 sequences listed, nearly 6.5% were seen once. Time point of the sample: patch test 2, 6 weeks after DPC sensitization. Stated treatment: therapeutic diphenylcyclopropenone sensitization with weekly scalp DPC. V was cut by 3 bases and J by 0 bases, with 6 bases left in between. The CDR3 runs 13 residues. Germline loops: CDR1 MNHEY, CDR2 SMNVEV (reference sequence). Sample: whole blood, taken in connection with sensitization to the hapten diphenylcyclopropenone (DPC). This sequence was found in a woman under 30 with alopecia areata. Some clones in this sample may be carry-over from other donors' samples. This rearrangement joins TRBV27 to TRBJ2-7; D is uncertain. The CDR3 DNA reads TGTGCCAGCAGTTTGGCAGCCTCCTACGAGCAGTACTTC. It translates to CASSLAASYEQYF.